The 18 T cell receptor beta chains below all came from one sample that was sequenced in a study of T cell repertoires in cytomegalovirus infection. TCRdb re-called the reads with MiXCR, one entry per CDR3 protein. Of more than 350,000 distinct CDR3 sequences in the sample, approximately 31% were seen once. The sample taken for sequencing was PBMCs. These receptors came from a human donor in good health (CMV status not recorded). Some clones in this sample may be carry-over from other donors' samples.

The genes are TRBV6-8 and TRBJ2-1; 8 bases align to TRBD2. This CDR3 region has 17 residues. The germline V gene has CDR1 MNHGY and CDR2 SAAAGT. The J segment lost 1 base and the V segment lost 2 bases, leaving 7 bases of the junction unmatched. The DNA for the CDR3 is TGTGCCAGCAGTTACCCAGAAGCGGGGGAGTCCTACAATGAGCAGTTCTTC. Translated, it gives CASSYPEAGESYNEQFF.

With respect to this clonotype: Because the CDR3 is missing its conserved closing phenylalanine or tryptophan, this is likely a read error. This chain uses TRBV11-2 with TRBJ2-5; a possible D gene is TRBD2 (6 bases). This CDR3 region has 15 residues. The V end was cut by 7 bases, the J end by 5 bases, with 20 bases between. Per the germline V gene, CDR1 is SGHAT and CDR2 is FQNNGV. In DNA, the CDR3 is TGTGCCAGCAACCCCGGTGGCAGGGAGGTGGAGACCCAGTACTGC. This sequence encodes CASNPGGREVETQYC.

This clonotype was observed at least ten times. For the CDR3, the DNA is TGTGCCAGCAGTGAGCTCACGTCACGTTACAATCAGCCCCAGCATTTT. This gives the protein CASSELTSRYNQPQHF. The chain employs TRBV6-1 and TRBJ1-5; the D is unclear. The CDR3 totals 16 residues. Germline V gives CDR1 MNHNS, CDR2 SASEGT. Trimming cost V 3 bases and J 3 bases, with 15 bases left between them.

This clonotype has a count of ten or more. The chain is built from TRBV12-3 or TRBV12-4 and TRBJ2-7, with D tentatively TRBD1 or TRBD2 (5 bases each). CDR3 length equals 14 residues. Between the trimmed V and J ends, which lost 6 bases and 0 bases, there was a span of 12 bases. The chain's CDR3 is CASSRPGSSYEQYF. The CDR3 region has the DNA TGTGCCAGCAGCCGTCCAGGGAGCTCCTACGAGCAGTACTTC.

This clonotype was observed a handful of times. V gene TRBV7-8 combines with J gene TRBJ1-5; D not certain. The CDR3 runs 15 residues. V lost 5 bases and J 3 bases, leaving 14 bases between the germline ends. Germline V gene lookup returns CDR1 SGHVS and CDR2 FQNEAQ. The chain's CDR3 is CASSPGSSANQPQHF. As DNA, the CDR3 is TGTGCCAGCAGCCCCGGGAGCTCCGCCAATCAGCCCCAGCATTTT.

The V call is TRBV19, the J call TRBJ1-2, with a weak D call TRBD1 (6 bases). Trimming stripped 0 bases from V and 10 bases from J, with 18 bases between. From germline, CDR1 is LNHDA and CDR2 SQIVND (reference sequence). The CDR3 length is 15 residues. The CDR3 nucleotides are TGTGCCAGTAGTATAGATCCCGGACAGTCGGATGTCTACACCTTC. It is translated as CASSIDPGQSDVYTF.

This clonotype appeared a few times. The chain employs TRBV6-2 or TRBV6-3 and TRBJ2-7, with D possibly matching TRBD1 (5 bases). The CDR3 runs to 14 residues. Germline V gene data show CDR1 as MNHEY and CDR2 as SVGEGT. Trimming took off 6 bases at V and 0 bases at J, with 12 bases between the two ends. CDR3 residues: CASSQDSFSYEQYF. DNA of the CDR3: TGTGCCAGCAGCCAAGACAGCTTCTCCTACGAGCAGTACTTC.

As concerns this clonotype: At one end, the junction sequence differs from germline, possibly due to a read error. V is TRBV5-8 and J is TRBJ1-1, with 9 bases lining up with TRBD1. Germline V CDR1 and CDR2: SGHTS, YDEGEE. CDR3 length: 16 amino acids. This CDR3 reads CASSADSNLGQGKAFF. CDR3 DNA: TGCGCCAGCAGCGCCGATTCAAATTTGGGACAGGGAAAAGCTTTCTTT.

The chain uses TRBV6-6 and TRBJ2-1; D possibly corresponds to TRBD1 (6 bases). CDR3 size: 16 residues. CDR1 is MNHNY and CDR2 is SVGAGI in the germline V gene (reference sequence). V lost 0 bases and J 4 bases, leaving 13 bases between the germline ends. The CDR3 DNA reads TGTGCCAGCAGTTACTCGCGACAGGCCCAATACAATGAGCAGTTCTTC. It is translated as CASSYSRQAQYNEQFF.

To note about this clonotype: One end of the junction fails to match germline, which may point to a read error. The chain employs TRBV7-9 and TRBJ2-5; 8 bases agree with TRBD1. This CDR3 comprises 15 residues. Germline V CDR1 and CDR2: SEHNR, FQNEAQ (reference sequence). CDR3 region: CDSRTGQGTGETHYF. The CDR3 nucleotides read TGTGACAGCAGAACCGGACAGGGAACGGGGGAGACCCATTACTTC.

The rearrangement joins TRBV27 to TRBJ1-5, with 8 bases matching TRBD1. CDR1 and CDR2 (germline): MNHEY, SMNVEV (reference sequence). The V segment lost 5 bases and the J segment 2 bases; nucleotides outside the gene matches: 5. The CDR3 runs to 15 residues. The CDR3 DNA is TGTGCCAGCAGTCCGATGGACAGGGGCAATCAGCCCCAGCATTTT. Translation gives CASSPMDRGNQPQHF.

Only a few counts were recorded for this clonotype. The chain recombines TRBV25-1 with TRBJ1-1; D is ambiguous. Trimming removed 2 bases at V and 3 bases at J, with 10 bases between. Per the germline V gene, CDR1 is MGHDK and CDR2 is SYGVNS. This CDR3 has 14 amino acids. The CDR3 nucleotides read TGTGCCAGCAGTGAAGGGAGGAGATACACTGAAGCTTTCTTT. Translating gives CASSEGRRYTEAFF. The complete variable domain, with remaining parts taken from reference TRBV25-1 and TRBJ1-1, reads EADIYQTPRYLVIGTGKKITLECSQTMGHDKMYWYQQDPGMELHLIHYSYGVNSTEKGDLSSESTVSRIRTEHFPLTLESARPSHTSQYLCASSEGRRYTEAFFGQGTRLTVV.

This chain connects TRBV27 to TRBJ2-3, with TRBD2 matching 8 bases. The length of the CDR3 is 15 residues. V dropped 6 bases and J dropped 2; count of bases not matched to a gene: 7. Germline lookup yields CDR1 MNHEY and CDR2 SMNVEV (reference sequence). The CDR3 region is CASRALGGATDTQYF. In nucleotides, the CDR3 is TGTGCCAGCAGAGCGCTCGGGGGGGCCACAGATACGCAGTATTTT.

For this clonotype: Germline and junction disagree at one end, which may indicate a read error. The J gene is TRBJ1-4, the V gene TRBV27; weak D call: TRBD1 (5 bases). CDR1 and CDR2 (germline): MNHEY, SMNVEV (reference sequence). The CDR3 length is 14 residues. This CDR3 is CAISRGPAGEKLFF. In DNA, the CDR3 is TGTGCCATCAGTAGGGGACCGGCAGGAGAAAAACTGTTTTTT. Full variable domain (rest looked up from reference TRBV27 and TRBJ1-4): EAQVTQNPRYLITVTGKKLTVTCSQNMNHEYMSWYRQDPGLGLRQIYYSMNVEVTDKGDVPEGYKVSRKEKRNFPLILESPSPNQTSLYFCAISRGPAGEKLFFGSGTQLSVL.

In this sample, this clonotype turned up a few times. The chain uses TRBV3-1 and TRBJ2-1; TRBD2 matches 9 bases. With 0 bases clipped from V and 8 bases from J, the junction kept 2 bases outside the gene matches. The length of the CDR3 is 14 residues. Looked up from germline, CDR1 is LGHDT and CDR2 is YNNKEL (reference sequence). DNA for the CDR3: TGTGCCAGCAGCCAAGATCTAGCGGGGTATGAGCAGTTCTTC. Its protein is CASSQDLAGYEQFF.

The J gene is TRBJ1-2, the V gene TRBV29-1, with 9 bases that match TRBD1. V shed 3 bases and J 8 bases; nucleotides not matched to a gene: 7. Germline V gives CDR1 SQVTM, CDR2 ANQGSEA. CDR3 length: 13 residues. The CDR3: CSVDRDRDGGYTF. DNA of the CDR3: TGCAGCGTTGACCGGGACAGGGATGGCGGCTACACCTTC.

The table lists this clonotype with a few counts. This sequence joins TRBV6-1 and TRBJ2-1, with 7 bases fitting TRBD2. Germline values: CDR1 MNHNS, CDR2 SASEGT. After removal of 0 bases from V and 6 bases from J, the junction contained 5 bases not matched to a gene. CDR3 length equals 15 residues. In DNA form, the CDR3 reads TGTGCCAGCAGTGAAGCTTGGGGGGGGGGCAATGAGCAGTTCTTC. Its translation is CASSEAWGGGNEQFF.

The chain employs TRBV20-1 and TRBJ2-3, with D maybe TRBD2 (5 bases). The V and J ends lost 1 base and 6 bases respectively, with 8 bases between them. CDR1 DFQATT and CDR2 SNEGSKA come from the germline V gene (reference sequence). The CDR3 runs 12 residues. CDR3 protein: CSARGPGDTQYF. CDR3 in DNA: TGCAGTGCTAGAGGCCCGGGGGATACGCAGTATTTT.